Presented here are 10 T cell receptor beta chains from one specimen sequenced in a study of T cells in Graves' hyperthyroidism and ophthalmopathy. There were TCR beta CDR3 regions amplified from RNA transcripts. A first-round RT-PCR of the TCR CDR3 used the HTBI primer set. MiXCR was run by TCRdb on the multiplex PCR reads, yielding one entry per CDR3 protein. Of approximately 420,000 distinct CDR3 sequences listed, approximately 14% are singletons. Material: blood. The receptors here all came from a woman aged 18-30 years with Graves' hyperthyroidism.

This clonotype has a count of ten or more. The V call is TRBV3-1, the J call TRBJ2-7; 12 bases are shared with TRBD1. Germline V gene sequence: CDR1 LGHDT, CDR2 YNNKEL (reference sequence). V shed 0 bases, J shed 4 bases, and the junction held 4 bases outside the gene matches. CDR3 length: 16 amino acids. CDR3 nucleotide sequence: TGTGCCAGCAGCCAAGATCCGGGACAGGGGGCTTACGAGCAGTACTTC. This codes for CASSQDPGQGAYEQYF.

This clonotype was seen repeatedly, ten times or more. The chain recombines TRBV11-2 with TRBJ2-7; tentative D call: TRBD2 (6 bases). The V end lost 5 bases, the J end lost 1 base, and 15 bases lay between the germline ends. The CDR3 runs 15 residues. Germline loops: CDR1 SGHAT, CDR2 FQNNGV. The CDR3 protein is CASSPGLESSYEQYF. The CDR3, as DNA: TGTGCCAGCAGCCCGGGACTTGAGTCATCCTACGAGCAGTACTTC.

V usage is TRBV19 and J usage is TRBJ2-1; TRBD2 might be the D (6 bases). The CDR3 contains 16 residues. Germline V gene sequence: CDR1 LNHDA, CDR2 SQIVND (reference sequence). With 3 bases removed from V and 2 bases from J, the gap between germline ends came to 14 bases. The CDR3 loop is CASSISAGRAYNEQFF. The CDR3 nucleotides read TGTGCCAGTAGTATTTCGGCGGGACGGGCCTACAATGAGCAGTTCTTC.

For the CDR3, the DNA is TGTGCCAGCAGTTCAAGGGACGGGAACACTGAAGCTTTCTTT. It encodes CASSSRDGNTEAFF. V is TRBV27 and J is TRBJ1-1; maybe TRBD1 (5 bases). The V gene lost 4 bases and the J gene lost 1 base, with 10 bases spanning the gap. From germline, CDR1 is MNHEY and CDR2 SMNVEV (reference sequence). The CDR3 runs to 14 residues.

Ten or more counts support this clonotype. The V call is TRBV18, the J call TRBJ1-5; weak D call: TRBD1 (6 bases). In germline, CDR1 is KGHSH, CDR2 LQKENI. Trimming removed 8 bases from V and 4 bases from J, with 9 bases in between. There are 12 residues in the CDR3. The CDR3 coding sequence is TGTGCCAGCCGACAGGAGAATCAGCCCCAGCATTTT. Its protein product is CASRQENQPQHF.

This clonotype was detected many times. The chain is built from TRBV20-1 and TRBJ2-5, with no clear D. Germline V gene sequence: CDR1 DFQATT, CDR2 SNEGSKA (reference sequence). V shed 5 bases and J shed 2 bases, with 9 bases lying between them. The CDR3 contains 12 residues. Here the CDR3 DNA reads TGCAGTGCTGCCACGGATCAAGAGACCCAGTACTTC. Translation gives CSAATDQETQYF.

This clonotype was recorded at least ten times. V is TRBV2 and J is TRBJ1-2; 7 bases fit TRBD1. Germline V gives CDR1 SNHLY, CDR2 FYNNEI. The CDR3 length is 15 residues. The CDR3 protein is CAAHRDSQSNYGYTF. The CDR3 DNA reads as TGTGCTGCCCACCGGGACAGTCAATCTAACTATGGCTACACCTTC.

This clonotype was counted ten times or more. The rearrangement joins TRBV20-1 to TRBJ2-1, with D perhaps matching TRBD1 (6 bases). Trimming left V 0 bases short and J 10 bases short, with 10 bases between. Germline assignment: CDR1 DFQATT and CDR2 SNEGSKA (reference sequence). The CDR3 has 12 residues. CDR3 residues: CSARETQGEQFF. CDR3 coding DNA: TGCAGTGCTAGAGAGACCCAGGGGGAGCAGTTCTTC.

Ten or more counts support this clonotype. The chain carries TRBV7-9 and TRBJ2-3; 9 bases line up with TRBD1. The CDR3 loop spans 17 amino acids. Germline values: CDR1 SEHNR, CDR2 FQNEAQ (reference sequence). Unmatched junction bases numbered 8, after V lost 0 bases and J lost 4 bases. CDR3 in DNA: TGTGCCAGCAGCTTAGCCACAGGGGGCGCGAGCGCAGATACGCAGTATTTT. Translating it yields CASSLATGGASADTQYF.

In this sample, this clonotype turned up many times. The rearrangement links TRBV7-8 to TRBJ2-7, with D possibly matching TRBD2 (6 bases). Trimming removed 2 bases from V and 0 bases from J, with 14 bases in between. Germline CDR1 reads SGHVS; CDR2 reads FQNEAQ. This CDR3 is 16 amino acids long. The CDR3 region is CASSLPGLSSSYEQYF. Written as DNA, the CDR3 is TGTGCCAGCAGCTTACCGGGACTTTCAAGCTCCTACGAGCAGTACTTC.